This T cell receptor beta chain is from a study of cytomegalovirus exposure and HLA in healthy donors. Germline V CDR1 and CDR2: SGDLS, YYNGEE. The CDR3 covers 14 residues. Trimming pared 4 bases from V and 7 bases from J, leaving 18 bases between. PCR used 60 Vbeta primers and 13 Jbeta primers. Measured with immunoSEQ multiplex PCR; TCRdb has only the in-frame clones, and not every one. Of under 150,000 clones listed, around 75% were seen once; the top ten hold around 3.2%. General study points: In an earlier analysis, productive rearrangement rates for most beta V segments clustered near 87% or 30%. Most TCR sequences proved rare, with some public TCRs found in many donors.

This clone was recorded once. The antigen is not known. The TCR sequence derives from a man younger than 45 in good health and CMV-seronegative. Sequencing input: PBMCs. V usage is TRBV9 and J usage is TRBJ2-7, with D maybe TRBD1 (6 bases). The CDR3 reads CASSRDRRGGEQYF. The DNA of the CDR3 is TGTGCCAGCAGCAGAGACAGGAGAGGAGGTGAGCAGTACTTC.